The entry below describes one TCR beta chain. Its antigen is still unknown. No much larger clone is present one base from it, and per-base qualities are unavailable. Receptors were amplified or captured by the immunoSEQ multiplex PCR assay. The immuneACCESS repertoire file appears here via TCRdb, limited to in-frame rearrangements. These files lack a portion of the clones; in checked studies, under half of the deficit traces to unresolved V genes, and the cause of the others is not known. The sample table records under 850,000 clones; approximately 88% of these occur just once. The ten largest clones take up over 0.008% of the sample. The data originate from a study of shared T cell receptors in the human thymus (dated by TCRdb to the early 2020s). With regard to the full study: The study investigated the way shared, self-reactive T-cell receptor alpha chains are produced in the human thymus.

V is cut back by 8 bases and J by 7 bases, with 11 bases in the junction unmatched. Including the terminal cysteine and phenylalanine, the CDR3 comprises 14 residues. Only CDR3 DNA is held: 42 bases, read in frame from base 1. For CDR1 and CDR2, the germline V gene lists MNHEY and SVGAGI. These data were also reused for a study on human thymus T cells. That second publication adds: In Finland, the donors were immunologically healthy infants who were having open corrective cardiac surgery for congenital heart defects. Thymus tissue was collected as surgical resects that were removed during corrective cardiac surgery. Biased V and J gene segment usage appeared to be present in both thymic and peripheral blood repertoires. The related research found that thymic TCR repertoires overlapped highly between unrelated individuals. The study used 7 to 9 infant thymus samples plus four related peripheral blood samples to characterize TCR alpha and beta repertoires. Donor ages ranging from about 7 to 250 days were recorded, and a handful of male and a couple of female infants were included in the cohort. Thymocytes were released mechanically from tissue and stored at -70 °C as pellets of roughly 9-31 million cells. A QIAsymphony instrument was used to extract genomic DNA from the frozen cell pellets. TCRB and TCRAD loci were amplified from a standardized quantity of quality-controlled genomic DNA using the immunoSEQ multiplex PCR assay. The V(D)J region was spanned by amplicons of a length sufficient to cover the CDR3 and to identify V and J genes. Amplicon sequencing was performed on an Illumina platform through the commercial immunoSEQ service. Corrections for primer bias and sequencing errors followed previously described methods, while TCRAD and TCRB definitions were based on the IMGT database. Analysis of the repertoires was done with immunoSEQ Analyzer 3.0 and VDJTools and included basic statistics, V/J segment usage, diversity estimates, rarefaction and pairwise overlap. Chao1, ChaoE, Efron-Thisted, Shannon and inverse Simpson indices were used to estimate diversity, which was also estimated on datasets down-sampled to the smallest sample. Repertoire overlap used strict matching of CDR3 nucleotide sequence, V gene and J gene, with Jaccard-based multidimensional scaling clustering. Thymus samples yielded on average about 810,000 unique TCRB clonotypes, compared with around 79,000 from blood samples.

This TCR was recovered from a boy under two years old with a congenital heart defect. Donor details come from another sample of the same person, matched by shared clones. The rearranged segments are TRBV6-5 and TRBJ2-1; 7 junctional bases match TRBD2. Sequences were obtained from thymocytes. The bases are TGTGCCAGCCTTGGGGAGGGGAGGGAGAATGAGCAGTTCTTC. Translated, this is CASLGEGRENEQFF.